This T cell receptor beta chain was recovered during a study of blood T cell repertoires in COVID-19. V lost 1 base and J lost 11; bases outside the gene matches: 16. This CDR3 spans 18 amino acids. Looked up from germline, CDR1 is LGHNA and CDR2 is YNFKEQ. Sequenced by immunoSEQ multiplex PCR; TCRdb stores in-frame clones only, minus some. The sample has approximately 150,000 clones; roughly 89% are singletons. This rearrangement joins TRBV4-2 to TRBJ1-4; 10 bases agree with TRBD1. Source material: peripheral blood. The TCR sequence derives from an older woman who had recovered from COVID-19. The CDR3 protein is CASSQAGSGTGEIGKLFF. CDR3 coding DNA: TGTGCCAGCAGCCAAGCTGGATCCGGGACAGGGGAGATCGGGAAACTGTTTTTT.